The present TCR beta chain was sequenced within a study of beta chain features in type 1 diabetes (dated by TCRdb to between 2017 and 2018). For the wider study: Mean age, gender distribution, total cell number and subset yield did not differ between patients and healthy donors. Across all samples, almost 110 million sorted cells were examined, and cell number per subset correlated strongly with RNA yield. The study compared TCRB repertoires of sorted circulating CD4+ T cell subsets between recently diagnosed type 1 diabetes patients and matched healthy donors. Regulatory and stem cell-like memory subsets were obtained from only 8 patients and about 8 healthy donors, while naive and central memory subsets were obtained from all 30 or so donors.

Each donor gave one peripheral blood draw, averaging about 100 mL, which was collected into heparinised tubes. Naive, central memory, regulatory and stem cell-like memory CD4+ T cells were sorted on a BD FACSAria II using a panel including CD45RO, CCR7, CD25, CD127, CD95 and CD27. Purity was above 95% for every sorted population. PBMCs were isolated immediately by Lymphoprep density gradient centrifugation and stained directly without culture. So that batch effects would be minimized, each experiment stained and sorted samples in pairs, pairing one healthy donor with one patient. Results and caveats for the whole study, not just this receptor: Naive, central memory and regulatory TCRB repertoires appeared to be more similar among patients than among healthy donors. PCR might favor shorter templates, but patient and control samples were amplified and corrected together, so any skew would affect both groups equally. Because small numbers of individuals were included in the HLA sub-analyses, any influence of HLA type on TCRB rearrangement was left unresolved. Because cDNA rather than genomic DNA was sequenced, highly expressing activated cells could have been over-represented, although no difference in activation and CD3 levels was found between groups. At VDJ recombination sites, patients with type 1 diabetes made fewer insertions and deleted more nucleotides, a pattern implying thymic rearrangement abnormalities. A moderate but significant shortening of TCRB CDR3 length was observed in type 1 diabetes patients in all four CD4+ subsets.

The High Capacity cDNA Reverse Transcription Kit was used to reverse transcribe all of the isolated RNA, meaning that expressed TCRB transcripts were what got sequenced. Deep immunoSEQ sequencing was applied to naive, central memory and regulatory T cell samples, giving an average of roughly 3.5 million total reads per sample. Sorted cells were lysed in RLT buffer, and RNA was extracted using DNase-treated RNeasy Micro or Mini kits according to cell number. Each cell subset was processed separately to prevent cross-contamination, with patient and healthy donor samples processed together. The immunoSEQ multiplex PCR was used to amplify TCRB sequences from cDNA, yielding 87-bp fragments that span the CDR3 region. Sequencing of the amplicons was done on the Illumina HiSeq platform. On the authors' methods: Synthetic template baselines were used to correct PCR bias computationally, reads within Hamming distance 2 were collapsed together, and singletons that could not be merged were discarded. Reads were aligned against IMGT to assign V, D and J genes, CDR3 length and insertions or deletions at six rearrangement sites. Within each subset, clonotype counts were normalized to sorted cell number, and only after that were true diversity and Gini coefficients computed with the tcR R package. Repertoire sharing was quantified using the overlap coefficient calculated on TCRB nucleotide sequences. Out-of-frame TCRB sequences from naive cells were analyzed to stand in for the pre-selection repertoire. The source is immuneACCESS, and TCRdb retained only in-frame sequences with V and J called. Part of the clones is not carried over; for the studies checked, unresolved V genes explain less than half of this, and the remainder is unexplained. The DNA gave D and trimming, while V, J and clone size come from that table. The sample yields some 700,000 clones; roughly an eighth were counted once. The ten largest clonotypes hold about 0.02% of the sample.

About this clone itself: Its antigen is currently not known. No clone much larger than this one lies a single base away; base qualities are absent.

The V and J ends are trimmed by 3 bases and 0 bases, leaving 15 bases between them. The CDR3 sequence holds 17 residues, the cysteine and phenylalanine included. CDR3 DNA only is kept here, 51 bases in frame from base 1. Reading the germline V gene gives CDR1 MGHRA and CDR2 YSYEKL. The source of this sequence is a man between 18 and 29 years old with type 1 diabetes. Sequencing input: naive CD4+ T cells from blood. The cell subset or site label on this specimen signifies: true naive CD4+ T cells. This chain joins TRBV4-1 to TRBJ1-3; confidence is insufficient to name the D gene. The encoded CDR3 is CASSQWTADSSGNTIYF. The nucleotide sequence is TGCGCCAGCAGCCAGTGGACGGCAGACTCCTCTGGAAACACCATATATTTT.